These T cell receptor beta chains were read from a single sample in a study of blood T cell repertoires in COVID-19. This table comes from immunoSEQ multiplex PCR, and its TCRdb copy is limited to in-frame clones, with some not included. The sample consists of under 75,000 clones, around 87% of them appearing once. Sequenced material: peripheral blood. Receptors originate from a woman aged 18-29 years with acute or convalescent COVID-19. Each CDR3 is given without its conserved first and last residue.

J gene | V gene | CDR3 protein
TRBJ2-7 | TRBV19 | ASSLLAGQGYEQY
TRBJ2-2 | TRBV7-9 | ASSLNFRGTGELF
TRBJ1-5 | TRBV7-2 | ASSPGRPGYSNQPQH
TRBJ2-1 | TRBV9 | ASSVGSLDEQF
TRBJ1-6 | TRBV21-1 | ASPGTGNSPLH
TRBJ1-2 | TRBV7-8 | ASSFGTGGNYGYT
TRBJ2-1 | TRBV29-1 | SAASGGGSYNEQF
TRBJ1-5 | TRBV19 | ASSMTGWSNQPQH
TRBJ2-7 | TRBV29-1 | SVVRSDTYEQY
TRBJ1-6 | TRBV27 | ASSLRVRGTAVPMFLH
TRBJ2-2 | TRBV2 | ASIRQTGELF
TRBJ2-1 | TRBV5-6 | ASSLQRGLDNEQF
TRBJ2-3 | TRBV3-1/TRBV3-2 | ASSRDSGTTSTDTQY
TRBJ2-2 | TRBV15 | ATSRAHLTSGSTGELF
TRBJ2-5 | TRBV5-8 | ASSFSSGGQETQY
TRBJ1-1 | TRBV19 | ASSYRLSTLALNTEAF
TRBJ1-1 | TRBV12-3/TRBV12-4 | ASSSQGNTEAF
TRBJ2-1 | TRBV5-1 | ASSFLPLAGLGNEQF
TRBJ1-1 | TRBV6-2/TRBV6-3 | ASSQGIRMNTEAF
TRBJ2-3 | TRBV19 | ASSPWTSSDTQY
TRBJ1-2 | TRBV19 | ASSIGQGANGYT
TRBJ2-7 | TRBV27 | ASSPGQTYEQY
TRBJ2-6 | TRBV5-8 | ASTPGTGGSGANVLT
TRBJ2-3 | TRBV5-1 | ASSWTSGGIADTQY
TRBJ1-5 | TRBV3-1/TRBV3-2 | ASSPYRDQPQH
TRBJ2-2 | TRBV6-1 | ASSDGRVNTGELF
TRBJ2-1 | TRBV29-1 | SGITTSNEQF
TRBJ2-7 | TRBV6-2/TRBV6-3 | ASSFSGYEQY
TRBJ1-5 | TRBV4-2 | ASSQSTGNQPQH
TRBJ2-5 | TRBV5-1 | ASSLGTGGTQY
TRBJ1-3 | TRBV30 | AWRGQLSSGNTIY
TRBJ2-5 | TRBV7-2 | ASSFGGGSETQY
TRBJ2-1 | TRBV11-2 | ASSLSGLPYNEQF
TRBJ2-1 | TRBV11-1 | ASSSTDLRGNEQF
TRBJ2-2 | TRBV28 | ATTAGGNTGELF
TRBJ2-5 | TRBV12-3/TRBV12-4 | ASSYSRETQY
TRBJ1-2 | TRBV6-1 | ASSDRQDKRYGYT
TRBJ2-1 | TRBV6-6 | ASRASGGDYNEQF
TRBJ1-1 | TRBV7-8 | ASSLGQGSEAF
TRBJ1-1 | TRBV30 | AWSSARVRTEAF
TRBJ2-1 | TRBV11-2 | ASSFSSRHPYNEQF
TRBJ1-2 | TRBV5-5 | ASSKRVYGYT
TRBJ1-4 | TRBV4-1 | ASSQFNSEKLF
TRBJ2-3 | TRBV30 | AWGPLAGGRNTQY
TRBJ1-1 | TRBV5-1 | ASSRGQGHTEAF
TRBJ2-1 | TRBV7-8 | ASSLLRASGGYNEQF
TRBJ2-1 | TRBV19 | ASSTPGTSYNEQF
TRBJ1-2 | TRBV28 | ASSTTGGPYGYT
TRBJ1-2 | TRBV19 | ASNYGGAGNGYT
TRBJ2-1 | TRBV28 | ASSVAGAGNNEQF
TRBJ2-1 | TRBV5-8 | ASSLGLSGGTYNEQF
TRBJ2-2 | TRBV11-3 | ASSLVSSIGTGELF
TRBJ1-5 | TRBV27 | ASRLTGGMGNQPQH
TRBJ2-2 | TRBV4-2 | ASSQEGNGQGNTGELF
TRBJ2-1 | TRBV20-1 | SLGRGGEQF
TRBJ1-1 | TRBV27 | ASRPNGQLRTEAF